This TCR beta chain was documented in a study of blood T cell repertoires in COVID-19 (dated by TCRdb to the early 2020s). Concerning the study at large: Samples covering the acute and convalescent phases of COVID-19 were provided by collaborators in the United States, Italy and Spain. Deeply sampled blood TCRbeta repertoires from subjects exposed to, actively infected with, or recovered from COVID-19 were included in the dataset. The repertoires were released in a freely available public database meant as a resource for research on the immune response to SARS-CoV-2. The prospective study material was composed of cDNA or gDNA derived from T cells, B-cell-depleted T cells, or PBMCs. Samples were obtained from the ongoing ImmuneRACE study (first 160 participants) and from 950 to 1,500 subjects provided by 6 global collaborators. A de-identified subject ID, COVID-19 status, age in years and sex were almost always included in the sample metadata. Where HLA class I and class II types were available, the types were taken from metadata supplied by the sample provider, not from assay-based typing.

One collaborating source in Seattle enrolled patients while the patients were actively infected and followed the patients over time throughout the course of disease. Each collaborating institution followed its own protocols to collect whole blood in K2EDTA tubes. For TCRbeta analysis, collaborators shipped samples as frozen whole blood, isolated PBMCs, or DNA extracted from either of those sample types. The paper's findings and limits, for the study overall: The amount of clinical and demographic metadata varied by source and participant and was provided uncurated.

At the junction V is shortened by 2 bases and J by 7 bases, with 11 bases in between. Reading from cysteine to phenylalanine, the CDR3 counts 14 amino acids. Only the CDR3 portion is preserved as DNA: 42 bases, with reading frame beginning at the first base. CDR1 and CDR2 were assigned from the germline V gene as KGHSH and LQKENI. Note on this clone: What this receptor recognizes is not known. No clone much larger than this one lies a single base away; base qualities are absent.

TCRbeta CDR3 regions were amplified from genomic DNA by means of the immunoSEQ Assay, a bias-controlled multiplex PCR. The authors processed their data as follows. The number of nucleated cells in each sample was estimated by amplification of reference gene primers within the assay. To quantify the absolute abundance of each unique TCRbeta CDR3 rearrangement, sequence reads were collapsed and filtered. For each sample, productive Simpson clonality was calculated by taking the square root of Simpson's diversity index across productive rearrangements. TCRdb re-hosts the immuneACCESS table, in-frame sequences only. Its copies lack some clones; in the studies checked, an unresolved V gene accounts for under half of them, and the cause for the rest is not known. V, J and clone size are those of that table, while D and trimming were read from the DNA. The sample records about 160,000 clones, 70% to 90% of which are singletons. About 5.6% of the sample is held by the ten biggest clonotypes.

Sequencing used peripheral blood. The receptor comes from a woman aged 45 to 65 with COVID-19, enrolled during active disease. The rearranged chain carries TRBV18 and TRBJ1-4; a tentative D call is TRBD1 (5 bases match). The bases are TGTGCCAGCTCACCAAACCAGGGCGGTGAAAAACTGTTTTTT. The encoded protein is CASSPNQGGEKLFF.